This paragraph reports one T cell receptor beta chain. The entry originates in a study of cytomegalovirus exposure and HLA in healthy donors. The PCR made use of 60 Vbeta and 13 Jbeta primers. Clones were sequenced by immunoSEQ multiplex PCR, and TCRdb holds only the in-frame ones, with some missing. The data hold about 160,000 clones, with 82% observed a single time. The germline V gene has CDR1 MDHEN and CDR2 SYDVKM. This CDR3 region has 15 residues. V shed 5 bases and J 2 bases; nucleotides not matched to a gene: 8. The sequenced material came from PBMCs. The J gene is TRBJ2-5, the V gene TRBV28, with 7 bases fitting TRBD1. The clonotype originates from a man between 50 and 59 years old in good health and CMV-seropositive. CDR3 sequence (DNA): TGTGCCAGCAGTCAATCCACGACAGGGCAAGAGACCCAGTACTTC. Translating it yields CASSQSTTGQETQYF.